This section outlines one T cell receptor (beta chain) sequence together with its context. No cognate antigen has been identified for it. Base qualities are not provided; no much larger clone lies one nucleotide away. CDR1 and CDR2, per the germline V gene (reference sequence), are GTSNPN and SVGIG. V is cut back by 5 bases and J by 4 bases, with 6 bases in the junction unmatched. Counted from cysteine to phenylalanine, this CDR3 has 14 amino acids. The read is trimmed to its CDR3 DNA, 42 bases read in frame from base 1. The data were taken from a study of cytomegalovirus exposure and HLA in healthy donors (dated by TCRdb to the late 2010s). Describing the broader study: In an earlier analysis of some 550 of the donors, roughly 300 Gb of sequence data and 100 million or so unique TCR beta sequences from 180 million or so T cells were reported. The number of donors typed differed by locus, with 629-630 for A, B, C, DRB1 and DQB1, roughly 520 for DQA1, over 600 for DPA1, and some 440 for DPB1. A later analysis re-analyzed previously published TCR beta repertoires from 660 or so donors and added high-resolution HLA genotyping to study TCR occurrence patterns. In a later genetic analysis, genome-wide SNP genotypes for about three fifths of the roughly 670 donors were used, and that subset was treated as a discovery cohort. Donor age, sex, ethnicity and CMV serostatus were compiled together with the repertoire data. The aim of the study was to test whether cataloging public T cell receptors could identify signatures of past pathogen exposure. All discovery cohort repertoires had been generated on a single sequencing platform. On average, roughly 200,000 unique TCR beta nucleotide sequences were sequenced per donor among 398 genotyped donors of the cohort, with roughly 18% of those sequences being non-productive. The study profiled the T cell repertoires of 500 to 800 subjects by immunosequencing and related them to cytomegalovirus serostatus. An early release that covered more than 550 HLA-typed donors contained approximately 320 gigabases of sequencing data and 85 million to 100 million unique TCR sequences. In addition to the first cohort of approximately 670 subjects, a separate validation cohort of some 120 different subjects was used. To predict cytomegalovirus infection status, the study combined high-throughput TCR immunosequencing, statistical association of individual TCRs with disease status, and machine learning. Four to six DR-DQ haplotypes were handled as single units for association and clustering, since linkage in the cohort was strong. Rather than using new phenotypic data, the later analysis identified candidate immune exposures from TCR beta sequences and from how often those sequences occurred across donors. Class I and class II HLA loci were covered by the typing at four-digit resolution. To decide whether each TCR beta V gene segment behaved as functional or pseudogenic, an earlier analysis of several hundred of the donors relied on high-throughput TCR beta sequencing. Of the roughly 410 genotyped donors, approximately 80% were placed in the genetic ancestry cluster associated with self-reported Caucasian donors. Study-level results and caveats: This cohort had only TCR beta chains sequenced, and the lack of alpha or paired-chain data limited which features could be detected. Assigning TCR associations to individual alleles was difficult when HLA alleles, especially DR and DQ, strongly co-occurred. At a false discovery rate of 0.05, a later analysis linked 16,951 TCR beta sequences to specific HLA alleles. V-gene and J-gene trimming of TCR beta chains was associated with a missense DCLRE1C variant in a later genetic analysis, and the association was replicated in an independent cohort. The study gave a list of about 170 TCR beta chains associated with cytomegalovirus. Roughly uniform sequencing depth across donors was assumed in presence/absence analyses, although this assumption may not hold. Linkage disequilibrium might explain the correlated functional status among segregating V segments, but an unknown experimental factor could not be ruled out. Some IMGT-functional V segments, including TRBV6-2 and TRBV6-3, could not be told apart with the 87-base-pair reads, so those segments were excluded. While some public TCRs were present in many individuals, most TCR sequences turned up only very rarely across donors. Three of the identified cytomegalovirus-associated TCR beta chains were confirmed in vitro to be specific for cytomegalovirus antigens. HLA typing was unavailable for some donors at each locus, so association tests used only the typed subset. Seventeen rarely observed V segments, including chromosome 9 orphons, were excluded from the earlier analysis of several hundred of the donors because counts were too low. Several of the top co-occurrence clusters appeared to be linked to parvovirus B19, influenza, CMV and Epstein-Barr virus, according to a later analysis. A further reported finding was that TCR beta sequences accurately predicted the HLA-A and HLA-B alleles for most subjects in the first cohort. Compared with the approximately 700-donor mean, donors in an Asian-associated ancestry cluster had fewer N-insertions in productive TCRs, according to a later genetic analysis. For the cohort, immune exposure information was limited to CMV serostatus. It was suggested by the authors that the approach could potentially be generalized to other disease states and immunological phenotypes. In a later analysis, HLA-associated TCR beta chains showed more clonal expansion and lower generation probabilities than non-associated chains that were equally common. In both the original and validation cohorts, the classifier was reported to diagnose cytomegalovirus status with high specificity and sensitivity. In a later analysis, the rate of TCR association differed among HLA loci, with DRB1 alleles having the most associated TCRs and HLA-C alleles having the fewest. Broadly in line with IMGT annotations, most TCR beta V segments showed up in productive rearrangements about 87% or about 30% of the time in an earlier analysis of around 550 of the donors. In a later analysis, most CMV-associated TCR beta chains were found to appear HLA-restricted, with HLA associations seemingly driven largely by CMV exposure. A group of highly shared sequence variants was considered likely to be a technical artifact of the sequencing pipeline.

In total, roughly 670 healthy bone marrow donors made up the cohort. Cohort members were all nominally healthy when sampled, although unrecorded immune exposures were likely present. The donor was CMV seronegative and was included in the group of a few hundred seronegative cohort members. Every donor gave a peripheral blood sample, and the peripheral blood mononuclear cells from that sample were used for TCR beta sequencing. Genomic DNA extraction from the blood cell samples was performed with the Qiagen DNeasy Blood Extraction Kit. The receptor library was made with the immunoSEQ multiplex PCR assay. For the multiplex PCR, a mixture combining 60 forward primers for TCR Vbeta segments and 13 reverse primers for TCR Jbeta segments was used. The CDR3 region of rearranged TCR beta genes was amplified from genomic DNA by a multiplex PCR assay. On the Illumina HiSeq System, the amplified TCR beta libraries were sequenced as 87-base-pair reads. The published analysis was carried out like this. In a later analysis, roughly 80 million unique TCR beta chains were counted across the approximately 640 repertoires, and roughly 11 million of these chains were shared by at least two donors. Raw reads were error-corrected and collapsed into unique sequences with a nearest-neighbor algorithm that merged closely related sequences to remove PCR and sequencing errors. To assign V, D and J gene segments, CDR3 sequences were aligned to IMGT reference sequences. For a sequence to be retained, a match of at least six nucleotides was required to both a V gene segment and a J gene segment. A rearrangement counted as productive if the CDR3 had no stop codons and remained in frame with V and J, and every other rearrangement counted as non-productive. Following IMGT convention, CDR3 was defined as the stretch from the second conserved V-encoded cysteine up to the conserved J-encoded phenylalanine. Sequences without an unambiguous match to a single V gene segment were excluded from the earlier analysis of almost 600 of the donors. An earlier analysis of 500 to 700 of the donors classified V segments as functional when productive rearrangements were above 56.7% and as segregating when the standard deviation between donors was above 5%. A statistical classification framework was built for diagnosing cytomegalovirus status from the catalog of TCR beta chain sequences. V and J gene assignment, in a later analysis, came from comparing TCR nucleotide sequences with IMGT/GENE-DB human TR gene sequences. Using the TCRdist pipeline, a later analysis assigned CDR3 sequences along with most-parsimonious VDJ recombination scenarios. In a later analysis, every TCR beta chain was defined by the combination of its CDR3 amino acid sequence and its V-gene family, and reads without a unique V-gene family were dropped. A later analysis removed 550 to 650 highly shared, low-generation-probability nucleotide sequences to deal with suspected cross-contamination and a sequencing artifact. In a later analysis, a clonal expansion index for each public chain was calculated from normalized within-repertoire ranks of inferred template counts. Generation probabilities in a later analysis came from a VDJ recombination model fitted to out-of-frame rearrangements, and those results were checked against IGoR. In a later analysis, TCR-TCR, TCR-HLA and TCR-CMV co-occurrence was scored with hypergeometric tests, and a repertoire-size bias correction was applied to TCR pairs. In a later analysis, false discovery rates were estimated by permuting HLA or CMV assignments 20 times. In a later analysis, co-occurring TCRs were grouped with DBSCAN, and TCRdist sequence similarity was added when clustering was performed within HLA-allele-positive subsets. Co-occurrence clustering excluded repertoires with fewer than 30,000 or more than 120,000 public chains, plus five with anomalous nucleotide sharing. The clones in this table, taken by TCRdb from immuneACCESS, are in-frame only. Not every clone is retained; where verified, under half of the shortfall comes from an unresolved V gene, and the cause of the rest is unknown. V, J and clone size reflect that table, while D and trimming were determined from the DNA. The sample has 100,000 or so clones on record, around 83% of them singletons. About 3.7% of the sample is held by the ten biggest clonotypes.

The sample was PBMCs. The clonotype was recovered from a man aged 25-45 years in good health and CMV-seronegative. The chain is assembled from TRBV30 and TRBJ2-2; a stretch of 8 junction bases matches TRBD1. The CDR3 reads CAWVRTGTTGELFF. The DNA is TGTGCCTGGGTGCGGACAGGGACCACCGGGGAGCTGTTTTTT.